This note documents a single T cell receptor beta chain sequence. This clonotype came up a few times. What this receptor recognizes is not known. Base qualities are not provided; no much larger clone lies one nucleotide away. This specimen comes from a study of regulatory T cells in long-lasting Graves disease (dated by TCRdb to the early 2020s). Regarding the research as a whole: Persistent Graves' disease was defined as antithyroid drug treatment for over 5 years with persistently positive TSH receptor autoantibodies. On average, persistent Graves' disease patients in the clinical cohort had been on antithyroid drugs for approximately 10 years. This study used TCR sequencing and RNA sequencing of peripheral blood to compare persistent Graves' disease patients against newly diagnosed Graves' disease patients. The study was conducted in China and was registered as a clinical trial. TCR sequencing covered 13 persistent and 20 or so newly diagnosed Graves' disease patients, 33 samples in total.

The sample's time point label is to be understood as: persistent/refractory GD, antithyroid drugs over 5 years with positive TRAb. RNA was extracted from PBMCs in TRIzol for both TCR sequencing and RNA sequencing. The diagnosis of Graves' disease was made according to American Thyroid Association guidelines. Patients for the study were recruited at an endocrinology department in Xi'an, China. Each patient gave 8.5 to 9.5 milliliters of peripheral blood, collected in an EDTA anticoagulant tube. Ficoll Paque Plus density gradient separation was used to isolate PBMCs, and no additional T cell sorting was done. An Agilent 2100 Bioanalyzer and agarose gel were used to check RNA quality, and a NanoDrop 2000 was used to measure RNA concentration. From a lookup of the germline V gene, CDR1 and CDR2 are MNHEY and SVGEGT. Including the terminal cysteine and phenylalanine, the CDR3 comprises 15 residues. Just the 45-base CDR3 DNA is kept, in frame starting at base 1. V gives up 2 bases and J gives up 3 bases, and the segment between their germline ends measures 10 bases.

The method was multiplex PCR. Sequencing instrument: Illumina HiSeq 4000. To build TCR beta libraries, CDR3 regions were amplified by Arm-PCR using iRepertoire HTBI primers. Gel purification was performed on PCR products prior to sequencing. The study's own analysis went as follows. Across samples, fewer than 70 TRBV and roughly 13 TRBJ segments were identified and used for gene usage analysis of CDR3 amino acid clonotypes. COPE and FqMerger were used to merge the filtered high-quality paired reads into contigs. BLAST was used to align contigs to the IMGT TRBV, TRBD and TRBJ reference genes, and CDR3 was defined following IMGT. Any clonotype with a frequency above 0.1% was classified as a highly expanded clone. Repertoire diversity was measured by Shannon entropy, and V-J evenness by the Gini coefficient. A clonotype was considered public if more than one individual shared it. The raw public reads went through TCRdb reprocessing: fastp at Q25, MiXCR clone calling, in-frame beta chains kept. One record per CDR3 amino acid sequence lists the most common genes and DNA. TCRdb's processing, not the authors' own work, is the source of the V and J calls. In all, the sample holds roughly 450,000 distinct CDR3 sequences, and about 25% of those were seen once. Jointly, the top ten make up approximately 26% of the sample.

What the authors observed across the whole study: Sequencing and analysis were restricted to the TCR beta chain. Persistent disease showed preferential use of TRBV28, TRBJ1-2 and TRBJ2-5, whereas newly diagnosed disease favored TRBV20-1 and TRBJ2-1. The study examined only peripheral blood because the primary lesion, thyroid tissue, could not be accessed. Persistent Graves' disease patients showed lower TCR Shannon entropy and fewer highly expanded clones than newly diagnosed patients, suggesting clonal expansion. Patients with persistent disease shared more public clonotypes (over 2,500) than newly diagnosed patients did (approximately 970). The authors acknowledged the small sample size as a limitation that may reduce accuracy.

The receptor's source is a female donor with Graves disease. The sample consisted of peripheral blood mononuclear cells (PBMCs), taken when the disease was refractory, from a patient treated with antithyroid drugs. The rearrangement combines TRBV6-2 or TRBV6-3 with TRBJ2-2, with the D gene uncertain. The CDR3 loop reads CASSYRRGDTGELFF. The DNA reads TGTGCCAGCAGTTACCGCCGAGGTGACACCGGGGAGCTGTTTTTT.